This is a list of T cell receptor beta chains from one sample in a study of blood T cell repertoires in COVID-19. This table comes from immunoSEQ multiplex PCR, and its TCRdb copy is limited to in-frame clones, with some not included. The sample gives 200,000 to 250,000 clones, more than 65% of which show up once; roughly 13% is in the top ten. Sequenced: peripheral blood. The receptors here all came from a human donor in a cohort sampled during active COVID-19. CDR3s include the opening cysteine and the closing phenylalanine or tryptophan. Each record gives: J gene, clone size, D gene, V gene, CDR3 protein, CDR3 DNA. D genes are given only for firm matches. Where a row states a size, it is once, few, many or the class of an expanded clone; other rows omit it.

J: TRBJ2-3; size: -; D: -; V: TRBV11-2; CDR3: CASSLRSLASSTDTQYF; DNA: TGTGCCAGCAGCTTAAGGTCCCTAGCTTCTAGCACAGATACGCAGTATTTT
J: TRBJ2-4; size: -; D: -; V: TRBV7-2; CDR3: CASSQIKNIQYF; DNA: TGTGCCAGCAGCCAAATCAAAAACATTCAGTACTTC
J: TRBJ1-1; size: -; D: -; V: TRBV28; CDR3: CASSSDSSMNTEAFF; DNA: TGTGCCAGCAGTTCGGACAGTTCAATGAACACTGAAGCTTTCTTT
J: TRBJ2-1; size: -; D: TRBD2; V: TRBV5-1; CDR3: CASSLVLADNEQFF; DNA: TGCGCCAGCAGCTTGGTCCTAGCGGACAATGAGCAGTTCTTC
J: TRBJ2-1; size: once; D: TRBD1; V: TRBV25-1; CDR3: CASVLTGGDDLVF; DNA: TGTGCCAGCGTCCTCACAGGGGGCGACGACTTGGTCTTC
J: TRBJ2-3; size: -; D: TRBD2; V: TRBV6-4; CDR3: CASSQSGSLADTQYF; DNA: TGTGCCAGCAGTCAAAGCGGGAGCCTGGCAGATACGCAGTATTTT
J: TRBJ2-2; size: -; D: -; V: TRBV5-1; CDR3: CASSFRGTVGAGELFF; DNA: TGCGCCAGCAGCTTTCGGGGGACAGTCGGGGCCGGGGAGCTGTTTTTT
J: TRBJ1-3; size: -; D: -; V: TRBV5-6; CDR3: CASRFTGISGNTIYF; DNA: TGTGCCAGCAGATTTACAGGGATCTCTGGAAACACCATATATTTT
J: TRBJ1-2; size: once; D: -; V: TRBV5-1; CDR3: CASSPGGSLNYGYTF; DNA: TGCGCCAGCAGCCCGGGGGGTTCCCTTAACTATGGCTACACCTTC
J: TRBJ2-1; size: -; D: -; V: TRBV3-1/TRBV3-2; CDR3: CASLSRGRVNEQFF; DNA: TGTGCCAGCCTATCCAGGGGAAGGGTGAATGAGCAGTTCTTC
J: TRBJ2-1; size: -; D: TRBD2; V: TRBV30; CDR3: CAWSVFAGGPNEQFF; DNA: TGTGCCTGGAGTGTATTTGCGGGAGGGCCGAATGAGCAGTTCTTC
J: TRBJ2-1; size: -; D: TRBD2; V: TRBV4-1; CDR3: CASSQEDPGLASYNEQFF; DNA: TGCGCCAGCAGCCAAGAGGACCCGGGACTAGCGAGCTACAATGAGCAGTTCTTC
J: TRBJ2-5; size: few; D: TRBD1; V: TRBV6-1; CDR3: CASSEDRTGGGETQYF; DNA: TGTGCCAGCAGTGAAGACCGGACAGGGGGCGGGGAGACCCAGTACTTC
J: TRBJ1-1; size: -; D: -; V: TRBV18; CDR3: CASSPRPGNTEAFF; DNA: TGTGCCAGCTCACCTCGTCCAGGGAACACTGAAGCTTTCTTT
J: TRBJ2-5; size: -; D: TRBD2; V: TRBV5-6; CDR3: CASSARNSGIQETQYF; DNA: TGTGCCAGCAGCGCACGAAACAGCGGGATACAAGAGACCCAGTACTTC
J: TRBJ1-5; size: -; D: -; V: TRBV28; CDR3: CASSLRSSYSNQPQHF; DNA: TGTGCCAGCAGTCTCAGGTCCAGTTATAGCAATCAGCCCCAGCATTTT
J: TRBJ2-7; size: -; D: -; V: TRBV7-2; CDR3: CASSPSGGPTEQYF; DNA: TGTGCCAGCAGCCCCTCTGGAGGCCCGACTGAGCAGTACTTC
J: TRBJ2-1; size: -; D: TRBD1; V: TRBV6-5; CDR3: CASSYSGTGVEQFF; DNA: TGTGCCAGCAGTTACTCTGGGACAGGGGTTGAGCAGTTCTTC
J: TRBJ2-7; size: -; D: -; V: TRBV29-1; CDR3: CSVDGLEGFTEQYF; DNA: TGCAGCGTTGACGGGCTAGAGGGCTTTACCGAGCAGTACTTC
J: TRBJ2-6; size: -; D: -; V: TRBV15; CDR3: CATSREGFGANVLTF; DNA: TGTGCCACCAGCAGGGAGGGATTTGGGGCCAACGTCCTGACTTTC
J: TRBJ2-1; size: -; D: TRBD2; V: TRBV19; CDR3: CASSFGRPLGNEQFF; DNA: TGTGCCAGTAGTTTCGGGAGGCCCCTCGGAAATGAGCAGTTCTTC
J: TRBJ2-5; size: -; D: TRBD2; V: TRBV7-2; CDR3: CASSARTSGREETQYF; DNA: TGTGCCAGCAGCGCTAGGACTAGCGGGAGGGAAGAGACCCAGTACTTC
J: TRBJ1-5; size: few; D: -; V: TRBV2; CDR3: CASSVDQGRRPQHF; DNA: TGTGCCAGCAGCGTGGACCAGGGGCGTCGGCCCCAGCATTTT
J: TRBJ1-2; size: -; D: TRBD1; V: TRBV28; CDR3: CASSLGQAPNYGYTF; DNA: TGTGCCAGCAGTTTAGGACAGGCCCCTAACTATGGCTACACCTTC
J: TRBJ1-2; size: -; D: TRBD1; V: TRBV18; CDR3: CASSPTRTGAEGYTF; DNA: TGTGCCAGCTCACCCACACGGACAGGGGCTGAGGGCTACACCTTC
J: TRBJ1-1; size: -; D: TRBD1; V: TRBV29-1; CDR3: CSVSSGTGAPEAFF; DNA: TGCAGCGTTTCTTCCGGGACAGGGGCCCCTGAAGCTTTCTTT
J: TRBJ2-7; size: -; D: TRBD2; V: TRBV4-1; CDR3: CASSPTSGKLREQYF; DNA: TGCGCCAGCAGCCCGACTAGCGGGAAATTACGGGAGCAGTACTTC
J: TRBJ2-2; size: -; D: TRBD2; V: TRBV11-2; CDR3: CASSIPATSVGTGELFF; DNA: TGTGCCAGCAGCATCCCCGCCACTAGCGTGGGCACCGGGGAGCTGTTTTTT
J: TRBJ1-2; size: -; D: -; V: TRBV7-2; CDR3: CASSLGGGIGSGYTF; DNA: TGTGCCAGCAGCTTAGGAGGGGGTATAGGGAGTGGCTACACCTTC
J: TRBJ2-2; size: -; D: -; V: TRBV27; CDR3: CASSRDGGYTGELFF; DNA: TGTGCCAGCAGCCGGGATGGTGGGTACACCGGGGAGCTGTTTTTT
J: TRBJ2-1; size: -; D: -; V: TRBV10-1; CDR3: CASSDGYEADEQFF; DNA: TGCGCCAGCAGTGATGGTTATGAAGCCGATGAGCAGTTCTTC
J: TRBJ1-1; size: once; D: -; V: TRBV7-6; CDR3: CASSLAWGGGTEAFF; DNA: TGTGCCAGCAGCTTAGCCTGGGGGGGTGGCACTGAAGCTTTCTTT
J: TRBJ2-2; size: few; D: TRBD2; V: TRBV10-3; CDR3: CAISEPPGLAESGELFF; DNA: TGTGCCATCAGTGAGCCACCGGGACTAGCTGAGTCCGGGGAGCTGTTTTTT
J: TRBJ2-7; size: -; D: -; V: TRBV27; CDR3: CASSSRMQRGRYEQYF; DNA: TGTGCCAGCAGTTCCCGAATGCAGCGTGGGAGATACGAGCAGTACTTC
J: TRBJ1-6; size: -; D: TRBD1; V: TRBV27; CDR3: CASSLGHRGNSPLHF; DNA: TGTGCCAGCAGTTTAGGGCACAGGGGAAATTCACCCCTCCACTTT
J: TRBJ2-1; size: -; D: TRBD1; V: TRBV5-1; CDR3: CASSLAVSGTAYNEQFF; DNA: TGCGCCAGCAGCTTGGCGGTATCCGGGACAGCGTACAATGAGCAGTTCTTC
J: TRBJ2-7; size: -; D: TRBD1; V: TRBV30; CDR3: CAWSTGTGLEQYF; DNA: TGTGCCTGGAGCACCGGGACAGGGCTCGAGCAGTACTTC
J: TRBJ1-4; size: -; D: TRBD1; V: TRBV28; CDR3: CASSSVPGQGHEKLFF; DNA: TGTGCCAGCAGTTCCGTTCCGGGACAGGGGCATGAAAAACTGTTTTTT
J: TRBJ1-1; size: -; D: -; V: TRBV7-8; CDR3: CASSLVTGNTEAFF; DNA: TGTGCCAGCAGCTTAGTTACGGGGAACACTGAAGCTTTCTTT
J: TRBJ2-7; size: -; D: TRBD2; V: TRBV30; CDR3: CAWGRGLAGVYEQYF; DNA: TGTGCCTGGGGCAGAGGACTAGCGGGAGTATACGAGCAGTACTTC
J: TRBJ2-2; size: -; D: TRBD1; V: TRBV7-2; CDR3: CASSRLGGANTGELFF; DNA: TGTGCCAGCAGCCGCTTAGGGGGCGCGAACACCGGGGAGCTGTTTTTT
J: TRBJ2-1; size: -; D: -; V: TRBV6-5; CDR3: CASSIGLSSYNEQFF; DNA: TGTGCCAGCAGTATAGGACTGAGCTCCTACAATGAGCAGTTCTTC
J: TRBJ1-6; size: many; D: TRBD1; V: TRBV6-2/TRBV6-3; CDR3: CASSYAPGTGDSPGNSPLHF; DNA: TGTGCCAGCAGTTACGCACCCGGGACAGGGGACTCCCCGGGGAATTCACCCCTCCACTTT